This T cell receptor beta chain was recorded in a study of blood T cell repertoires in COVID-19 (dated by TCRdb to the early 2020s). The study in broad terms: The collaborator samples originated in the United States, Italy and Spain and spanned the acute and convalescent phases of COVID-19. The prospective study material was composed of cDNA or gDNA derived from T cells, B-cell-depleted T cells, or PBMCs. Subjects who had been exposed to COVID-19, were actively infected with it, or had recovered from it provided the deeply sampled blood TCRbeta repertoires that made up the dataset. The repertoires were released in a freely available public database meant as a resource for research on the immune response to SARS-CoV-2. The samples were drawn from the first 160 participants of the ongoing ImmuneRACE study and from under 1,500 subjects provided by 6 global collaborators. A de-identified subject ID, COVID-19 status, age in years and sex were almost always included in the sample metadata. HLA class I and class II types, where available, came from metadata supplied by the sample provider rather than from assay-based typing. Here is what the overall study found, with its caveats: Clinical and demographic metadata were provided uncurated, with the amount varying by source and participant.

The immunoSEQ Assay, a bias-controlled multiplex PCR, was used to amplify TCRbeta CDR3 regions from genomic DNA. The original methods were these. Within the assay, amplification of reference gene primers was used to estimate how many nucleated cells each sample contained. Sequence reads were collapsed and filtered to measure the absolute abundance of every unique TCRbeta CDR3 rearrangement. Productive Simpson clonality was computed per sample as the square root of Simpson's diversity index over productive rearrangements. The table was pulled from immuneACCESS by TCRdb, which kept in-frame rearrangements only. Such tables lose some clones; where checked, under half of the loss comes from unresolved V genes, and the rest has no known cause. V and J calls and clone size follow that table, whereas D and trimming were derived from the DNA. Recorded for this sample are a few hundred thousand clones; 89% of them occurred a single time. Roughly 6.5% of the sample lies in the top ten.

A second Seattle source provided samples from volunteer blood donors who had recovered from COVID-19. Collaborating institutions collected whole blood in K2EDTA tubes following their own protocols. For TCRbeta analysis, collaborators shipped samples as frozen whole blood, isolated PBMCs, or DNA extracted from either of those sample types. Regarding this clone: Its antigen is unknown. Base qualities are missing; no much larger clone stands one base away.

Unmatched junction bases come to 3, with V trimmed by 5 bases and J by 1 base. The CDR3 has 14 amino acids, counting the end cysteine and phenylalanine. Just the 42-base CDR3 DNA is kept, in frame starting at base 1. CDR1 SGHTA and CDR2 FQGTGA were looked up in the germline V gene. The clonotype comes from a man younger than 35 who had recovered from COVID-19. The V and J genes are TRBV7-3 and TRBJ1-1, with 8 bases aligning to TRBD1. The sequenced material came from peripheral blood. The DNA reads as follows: TGTGCCAGCAGCGCAGGACAGGGGAACACTGAAGCTTTCTTT. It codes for CASSAGQGNTEAFF.